A single sample gave rise to the 21 T cell receptor beta chains below, sequenced in a study of identical twins. TCRdb redid the calling of the 5' RACE reads with MiXCR, one entry per CDR3 protein. The sample lists hundreds of thousands of distinct CDR3 sequences, about 8.9% occurring once. Separately, the same data were catalogued under a study of yellow fever vaccine responses in identical twins.

The sequencing sample was made of memory (CD45RO+) T cells sorted from blood. The receptors come from a woman aged 18-30 years in good health.

This clonotype was recorded a few times. The genes are TRBV9 and TRBJ2-1; no definite D call. V was clipped by 2 bases and J by 6 bases, with 3 bases between them. CDR1 SGDLS and CDR2 YYNGEE come from the germline V gene. The CDR3 contains 11 residues. CDR3 coding DNA: TGTGCCAGCAGCGTCGCCAATGAGCAGTTCTTC. Its translation: CASSVANEQFF.

The rearrangement links TRBV2 to TRBJ2-7, with 10 bases aligning to TRBD2. The length of the CDR3 is 17 residues. Trimming removed 6 bases from V and 1 base from J; junction bases left unmatched: 12. The V gene's germline CDR1 is SNHLY and CDR2 FYNNEI. CDR3 residues: CASRPNPGLAMSYEQYF. The CDR3 region has the DNA TGTGCCAGCAGACCAAACCCGGGACTAGCGATGTCCTACGAGCAGTACTTC. Filled out from reference TRBV2 and TRBJ2-7, the complete variable domain reads EPEVTQTPSHQVTQMGQEVILRCVPISNHLYFYWYRQILGQKVEFLVSFYNNEISEKSEIFDDQFSVERPDGSNFTLKIRSTKLEDSAMYFCASRPNPGLAMSYEQYFGPGTRLTVT.

This clonotype has at least ten counts. The chain carries TRBV4-1 and TRBJ2-5; TRBD2 might be the D (6 bases). The length of the CDR3 is 15 residues. CDR1 MGHRA and CDR2 YSYEKL come from the germline V gene. Trimming stripped 0 bases from V and 2 bases from J, with 10 bases between. The DNA for the CDR3 is TGCGCCAGCAGCCAAGATTTCAGCGGGCAAGAGACCCAGTACTTC. Protein sequence: CASSQDFSGQETQYF.

The table lists this clonotype with a few counts. One base away lies a much larger clone, so this may be a sequencing read error. V is TRBV27 and J is TRBJ1-1; no reliable D call. V lost 3 bases, J lost 1 base, and 6 bases lay in between. Germline CDR1 is MNHEY and CDR2 is SMNVEV (reference sequence). There are 13 residues in the CDR3. The CDR3 here is CASSFLENTEAFF. In nucleotides, the CDR3 is TGTGCCAGCAGTTTTTTAGAGAACACTGAAGCTTTCTTT.

This clonotype was seen a few times. V gene TRBV10-3 combines with J gene TRBJ2-2, with TRBD1 matching 8 bases. CDR1 and CDR2 (germline): ENHRY, SYGVKD. CDR3 size: 14 residues. With V trimmed by 10 bases and J by 0 bases, 4 bases remained unmatched. The CDR3 sequence: CATSDRANTGELFF. The CDR3 DNA reads as TGTGCCACCTCGGACAGGGCGAACACCGGGGAGCTGTTTTTT.

This clonotype was recorded at least ten times. The V and J genes are TRBV4-1 and TRBJ2-1, with D uncertain. Trimming took 5 bases from V and 1 from J, leaving 15 bases between them. The CDR3 has 16 residues. Germline assignment: CDR1 MGHRA and CDR2 YSYEKL. The CDR3 DNA sequence: TGCGCCAGCAGCTATGCCTTAGTCGTGTCCTACAATGAGCAGTTCTTC. It yields the protein CASSYALVVSYNEQFF.

This clonotype was seen repeatedly, ten times or more. This chain uses TRBV10-3 with TRBJ1-2; D is unresolved. This CDR3 has 14 amino acids. The germline V gene has CDR1 ENHRY and CDR2 SYGVKD. V lost 2 bases, J lost 6 bases, and 13 bases lay in between. CDR3 sequence (DNA): TGTGCCATCAGTGAGGCCGTCATTGGGAATGGCTACACCTTC. Amino acids: CAISEAVIGNGYTF.

For this clonotype: At one end the junction does not follow the germline gene, possibly because of a read error. This chain links TRBV7-9 with TRBJ2-2; no clear D. Germline values: CDR1 SEHNR, CDR2 FQNEAQ (reference sequence). The length of the CDR3 is 12 residues. CDR3 DNA sequence: TGTGCCGGCAGCTTAATTATGGAGGAGCTGTTTTTT. It is translated as CAGSLIMEELFF.

The sample holds many counts of this clonotype. The chain carries TRBV12-3 or TRBV12-4 and TRBJ2-3; 13 positions agree with TRBD2. Trimming removed 5 bases from V and 2 bases from J; junction bases left unmatched: 4. The length of the CDR3 is 16 residues. The CDR3 nucleotides read TGTGCCAGCAGTCCGGGACTAGCGGGGCTCACAGATACGCAGTATTTT. As protein: CASSPGLAGLTDTQYF.

This clonotype was detected a few times. The rearrangement joins TRBV27 to TRBJ2-7; 7 bases align to TRBD1. CDR1 and CDR2 from the germline V gene are MNHEY and SMNVEV (reference sequence). This CDR3 contains 14 residues. V shed 5 bases and J 1 base; nucleotides not matched to a gene: 5. The CDR3 bases are TGTGCCAGCAGTCAGGGGGAGTGGTCCTACGAGCAGTACTTC. Translated, it gives CASSQGEWSYEQYF.

This clonotype was recorded many times. The chain is built from TRBV28 and TRBJ2-7, with TRBD1 matching 10 bases. This CDR3 has 17 residues. Unmatched junction bases numbered 18, after V lost 6 bases and J lost 7 bases. Germline-derived CDR1 and CDR2 are MDHEN and SYDVKM. In nucleotides, the CDR3 is TGTGCCAGCAGGCCCTCATCCGGGACAGGGGCCGGAAGGGAGCAGTACTTC. Its protein is CASRPSSGTGAGREQYF.

The J gene is TRBJ2-3, the V gene TRBV6-1; D is unclear. Trimming stripped 6 bases from V and 2 bases from J, with 9 bases between. Germline loops: CDR1 MNHNS, CDR2 SASEGT. The CDR3 is 13 amino acids. The CDR3 DNA reads TGTGCCAGCAGGCGCAGCTACACAGATACGCAGTATTTT. Translating it yields CASRRSYTDTQYF.

In its sample, this clonotype was seen a few times. The chain links TRBV11-2 to TRBJ2-1, with D tentatively TRBD2 (6 bases). The CDR3 is 13 residues long. Between the trimmed V and J ends, which lost 5 bases and 10 bases, there was a span of 15 bases. Germline lookup yields CDR1 SGHAT and CDR2 FQNNGV. The CDR3: CASSPGGLREQFF. In nucleotides, the CDR3 is TGTGCCAGCAGCCCAGGAGGGCTGAGGGAGCAGTTCTTC.

The chain is built from TRBV3-1 and TRBJ2-3; D perhaps matches TRBD1 (6 bases). The length of the CDR3 is 16 residues. CDR1 is LGHDT and CDR2 is YNNKEL in the germline V gene (reference sequence). The V gene lost 1 base and the J gene lost 2 bases, with 13 bases spanning the gap. As DNA, the CDR3 is TGTGCCAGCAGCCAAGGTCCGACAGGCTCCACAGATACGCAGTATTTT. The encoded protein is CASSQGPTGSTDTQYF.

This clonotype occurred many times. The chain links TRBV12-3 or TRBV12-4 to TRBJ2-1; D not resolved. Trimming pared 3 bases from V and 2 bases from J, leaving 11 bases between. The CDR3 is 15 residues long. The CDR3 coding sequence is TGTGCCAGCAGTTTTGGCACCCTAGCCTACAATGAGCAGTTCTTC. The encoded protein is CASSFGTLAYNEQFF.

The chain carries TRBV20-1 and TRBJ1-6, with 7 bases fitting TRBD1. The junction had 7 bases not matched to a gene; V was cut back by 6 bases and J by 2 bases. From germline, CDR1 is DFQATT and CDR2 SNEGSKA (reference sequence). CDR3 length: 15 amino acids. This CDR3 is CSALQGITYNSPLHF. The CDR3 DNA reads TGCAGTGCGTTACAGGGGATCACCTATAATTCACCCCTCCACTTT.

This clonotype came up a few times. This chain connects TRBV20-1 to TRBJ1-1, with a tentative D call TRBD1 (5 bases). This CDR3 is built from 13 residues. The germline V gene encodes CDR1 DFQATT and CDR2 SNEGSKA (reference sequence). V lost 6 bases and J lost 6, with 17 bases in between. The CDR3 bases are TGCAGTGCAGCCAGGGTACTCAACGCTGAAGCTTTCTTT. Its translation: CSAARVLNAEAFF.

The V call is TRBV28, the J call TRBJ2-1; 7 bases are shared with TRBD2. Germline V gene data show CDR1 as MDHEN and CDR2 as SYDVKM. V lost 3 bases and J lost 6; bases outside the gene matches: 8. CDR3 length: 15 amino acids. CDR3 amino acids: CASSFGLVGSNEQFF. The CDR3 nucleotides are TGTGCCAGCAGTTTCGGACTAGTGGGATCCAATGAGCAGTTCTTC.

This chain uses TRBV3-1 with TRBJ1-1; D remains unclear. The V end was cut by 4 bases, the J end by 10 bases, with 13 bases between. Germline CDR1 LGHDT, CDR2 YNNKEL (reference sequence). The CDR3 has 12 residues. The CDR3 bases are TGTGCCAGCAGCCGGGATAGGAGTATAGCTTTCTTT. Its translation: CASSRDRSIAFF. The full variable domain, rest sourced from reference TRBV3-1 and TRBJ1-1, is DTAVSQTPKYLVTQMGNDKSIKCEQNLGHDTMYWYKQDSKKFLKIMFSYNNKELIINETVPNRFSPKSPDKAHLNLHINSLELGDSAVYFCASSRDRSIAFFGQGTRLTVV.

This chain links TRBV10-2 with TRBJ1-2, with D maybe TRBD1 (6 bases). This CDR3 comprises 14 residues. Germline loops: CDR1 WSHSY, CDR2 SAAADI. Trimming stripped 3 bases from V and 2 bases from J, with 10 bases between. The CDR3 sequence is CASSDRTENYGYTF. The CDR3 coding sequence is TGCGCCAGCAGTGATAGGACAGAGAACTATGGCTACACCTTC.

This clonotype was detected only a few times. The V gene is TRBV6-1, the J gene TRBJ2-7, with a possible D match to TRBD1 (6 bases). The V gene's germline CDR1 is MNHNS and CDR2 SASEGT. The germline V and J ends were trimmed by 3 bases and 6 bases, with 18 bases remaining between them. The CDR3 runs 15 residues. The CDR3 DNA sequence: TGTGCCAGCAGTGACAGGGGAAGTAGTAAAGGCGAGCAGTACGTC. Translated: CASSDRGSSKGEQYV.